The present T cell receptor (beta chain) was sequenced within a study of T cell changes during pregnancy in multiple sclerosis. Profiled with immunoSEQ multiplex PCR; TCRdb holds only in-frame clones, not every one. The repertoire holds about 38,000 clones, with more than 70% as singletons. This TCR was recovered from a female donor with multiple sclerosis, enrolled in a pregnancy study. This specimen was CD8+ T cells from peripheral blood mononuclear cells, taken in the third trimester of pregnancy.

The CDR3, as DNA: TGTGCCAGCAGTCTAATGGGGGCCTCCCAAGAGACCCAGTACTTC. Protein sequence: CASSLMGASQETQYF. The chain uses TRBV11-2 and TRBJ2-5, with D maybe TRBD1 (6 bases). This CDR3 is 15 amino acids long. Germline V gene lookup returns CDR1 SGHAT and CDR2 FQNNGV. V lost 6 bases and J 1 base, leaving 15 bases between the germline ends.